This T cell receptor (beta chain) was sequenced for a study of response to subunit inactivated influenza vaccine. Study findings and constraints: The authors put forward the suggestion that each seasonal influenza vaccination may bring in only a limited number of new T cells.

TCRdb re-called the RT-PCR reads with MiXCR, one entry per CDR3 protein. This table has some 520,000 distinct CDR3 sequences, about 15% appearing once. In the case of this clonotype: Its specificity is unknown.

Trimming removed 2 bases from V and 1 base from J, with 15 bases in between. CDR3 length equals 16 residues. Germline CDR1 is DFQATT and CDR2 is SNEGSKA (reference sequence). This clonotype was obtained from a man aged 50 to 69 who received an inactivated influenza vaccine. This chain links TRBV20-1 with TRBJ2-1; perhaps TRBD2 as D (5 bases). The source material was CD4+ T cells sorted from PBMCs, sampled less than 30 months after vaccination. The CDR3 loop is CSARSTGLLSYNEQFF. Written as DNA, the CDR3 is TGCAGTGCTAGAAGCACTGGACTGCTTTCCTACAATGAGCAGTTCTTC.